The clone carrying this T cell receptor (beta chain) was picked up a small number of times. The antigen is undetermined. V shed 0 bases and J shed 3 bases, with 12 bases lying between them. Germline CDR1 SGHDN, CDR2 FVKESK. This CDR3 has 15 amino acids. MiXCR was run by TCRdb on the RT-PCR reads, yielding one entry per CDR3 protein. The repertoire includes roughly 190,000 distinct CDR3 sequences, 14% of them detected once, and 26% sits in the top ten. This sample was included in a study of response to subunit inactivated influenza vaccine. Regarding the study as a whole: Only a handful of new T cells, the authors suggested, are recruited with each seasonal influenza vaccination.

The sequencing used CD8+ T cells sorted from PBMCs, collected roughly 5 days after vaccination. The genes are TRBV14 and TRBJ2-7; tentatively, D is TRBD1 (6 bases). This sequence was found in a man aged 50-60 years who received an inactivated influenza vaccine. The CDR3 DNA follows: TGTGCCAGCAGCCAAGATTGGGGACACAGCTACGAGCAGTACTTC. Translation gives CASSQDWGHSYEQYF.